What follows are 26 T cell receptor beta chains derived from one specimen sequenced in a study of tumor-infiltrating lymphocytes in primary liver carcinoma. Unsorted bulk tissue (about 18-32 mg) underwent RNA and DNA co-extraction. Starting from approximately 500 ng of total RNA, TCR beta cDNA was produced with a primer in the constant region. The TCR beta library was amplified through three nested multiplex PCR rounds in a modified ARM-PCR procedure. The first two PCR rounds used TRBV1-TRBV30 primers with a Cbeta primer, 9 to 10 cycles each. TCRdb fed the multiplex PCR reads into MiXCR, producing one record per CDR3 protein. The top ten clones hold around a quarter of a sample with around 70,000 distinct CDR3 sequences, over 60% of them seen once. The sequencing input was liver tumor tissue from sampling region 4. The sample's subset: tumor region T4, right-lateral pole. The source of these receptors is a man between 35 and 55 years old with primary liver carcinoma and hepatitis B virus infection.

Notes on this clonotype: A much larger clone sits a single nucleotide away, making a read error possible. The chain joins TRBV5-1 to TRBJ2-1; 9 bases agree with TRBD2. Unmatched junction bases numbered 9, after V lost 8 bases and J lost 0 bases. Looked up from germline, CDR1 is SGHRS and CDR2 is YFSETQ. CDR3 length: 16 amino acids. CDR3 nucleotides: TGCGCCAGAAGCGGTCTTAGCGGGAGCTCCTACAATGAGCAGTTCTTC. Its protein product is CARSGLSGSSYNEQFF. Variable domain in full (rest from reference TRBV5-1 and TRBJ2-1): KAGVTQTPRYLIKTRGQQVTLSCSPISGHRSVSWYQQTPGQGLQFLFEYFSETQRNKGNFPGRFSGRQFSNSRSEMNVSTLELGDSALYLCARSGLSGSSYNEQFFGPGTRLTVL.

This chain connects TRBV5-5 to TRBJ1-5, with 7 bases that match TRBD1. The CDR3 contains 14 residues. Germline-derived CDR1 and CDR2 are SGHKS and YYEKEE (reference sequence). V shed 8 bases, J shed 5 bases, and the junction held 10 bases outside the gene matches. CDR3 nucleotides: TGTGCCAGTAGTTTTCTCCAGGGGGATCAGCCCCAGCATTTT. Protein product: CASSFLQGDQPQHF.

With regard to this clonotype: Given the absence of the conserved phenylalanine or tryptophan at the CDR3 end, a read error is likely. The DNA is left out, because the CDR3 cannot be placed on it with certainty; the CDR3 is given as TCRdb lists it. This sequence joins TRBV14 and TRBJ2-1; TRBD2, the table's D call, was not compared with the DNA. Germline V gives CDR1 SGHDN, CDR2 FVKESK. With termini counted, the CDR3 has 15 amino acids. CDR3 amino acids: CASGAVAGAYNEQFL.

The CDR3 region has the DNA TGTGCCAGCAATGCCCGAAGCGAGGAAAGGGACAATGAGCAGTTCTTC. This sequence encodes CASNARSEERDNEQFF. The chain employs TRBV6-5 and TRBJ2-1; D ambiguous. The germline CDR1 and CDR2 sequences are MNHEY and SVGAGI. V lost 7 bases to trimming and J lost 5 bases, with 21 bases between them. The CDR3 covers 16 residues.

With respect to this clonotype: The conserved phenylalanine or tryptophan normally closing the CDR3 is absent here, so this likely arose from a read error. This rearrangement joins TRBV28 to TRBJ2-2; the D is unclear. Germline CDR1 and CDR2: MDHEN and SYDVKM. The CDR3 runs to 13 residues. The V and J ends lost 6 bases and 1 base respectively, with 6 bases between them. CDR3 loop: CASRDGNTGELFS. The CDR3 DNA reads TGTGCCAGCAGGGACGGGAACACCGGGGAGCTGTTTTCC.

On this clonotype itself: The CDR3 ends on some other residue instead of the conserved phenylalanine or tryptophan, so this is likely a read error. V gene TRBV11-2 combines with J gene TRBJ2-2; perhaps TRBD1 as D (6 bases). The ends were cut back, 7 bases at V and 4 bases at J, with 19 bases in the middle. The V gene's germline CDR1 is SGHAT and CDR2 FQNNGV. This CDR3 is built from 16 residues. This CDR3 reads CASNSRQASSTGELFI. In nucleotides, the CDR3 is TGTGCCAGCAACTCCAGACAGGCTTCGAGCACCGGGGAGCTGTTTATT.

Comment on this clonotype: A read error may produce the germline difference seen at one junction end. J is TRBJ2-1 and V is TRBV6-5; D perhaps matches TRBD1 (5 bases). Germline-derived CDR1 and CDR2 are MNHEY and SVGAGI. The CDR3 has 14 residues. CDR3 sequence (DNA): TGTACCAGCAGATCGCTTGGACAATCCAATGAGCAGTTCTTC. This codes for CTSRSLGQSNEQFF.

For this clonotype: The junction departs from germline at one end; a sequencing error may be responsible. This CDR3 reads CIGGERGLTDTQYF. CDR3 nucleotides: TGCATCGGAGGGGAAAGGGGGCTCACAGATACGCAGTACTTT. The rearrangement uses TRBV29-1 and TRBJ2-3; possibly TRBD1 for D (7 bases). The germline V gene has CDR1 SQVTM and CDR2 ANQGSEA. The CDR3 contains 14 residues.

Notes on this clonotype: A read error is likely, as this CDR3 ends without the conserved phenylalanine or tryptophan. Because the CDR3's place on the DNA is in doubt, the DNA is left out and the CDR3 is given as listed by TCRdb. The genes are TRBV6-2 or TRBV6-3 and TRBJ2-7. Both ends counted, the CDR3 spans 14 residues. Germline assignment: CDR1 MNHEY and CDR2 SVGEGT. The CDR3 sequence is CASSYSRESYGQYL.

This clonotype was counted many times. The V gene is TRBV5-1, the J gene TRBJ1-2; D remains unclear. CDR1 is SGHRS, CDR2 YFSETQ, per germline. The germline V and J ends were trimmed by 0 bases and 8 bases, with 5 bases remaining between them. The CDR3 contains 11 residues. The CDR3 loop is CASSLGEGYTF. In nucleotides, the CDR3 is TGCGCCAGCAGCTTGGGGGAGGGCTACACCTTC.

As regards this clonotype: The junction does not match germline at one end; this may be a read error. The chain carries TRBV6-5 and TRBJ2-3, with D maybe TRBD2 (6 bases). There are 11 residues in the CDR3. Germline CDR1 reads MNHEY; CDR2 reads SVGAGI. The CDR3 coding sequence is TGTGCCAGCAGCCTGGGAGGTACGCGGTATTTT. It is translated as CASSLGGTRYF.

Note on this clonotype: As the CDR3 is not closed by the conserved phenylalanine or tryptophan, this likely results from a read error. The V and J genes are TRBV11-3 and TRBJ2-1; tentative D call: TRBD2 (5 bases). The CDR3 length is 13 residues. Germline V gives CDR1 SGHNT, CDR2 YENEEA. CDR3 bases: TGTGTCAGCAGCTTAGTCGGGATGAATGAGCAGTTCTCC. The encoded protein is CVSSLVGMNEQFS.

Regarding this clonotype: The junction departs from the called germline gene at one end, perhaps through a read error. CDR3 nucleotides: TGCACCAGCGGCTCGCCGCGGCAGCCCCAGCATTTC. This translates into CTSGSPRQPQHF. V is TRBV11-2 and J is TRBJ1-5; D gene ambiguous. The CDR3 spans 12 residues. Germline CDR1 and CDR2: SGHAT and FQNNGV.

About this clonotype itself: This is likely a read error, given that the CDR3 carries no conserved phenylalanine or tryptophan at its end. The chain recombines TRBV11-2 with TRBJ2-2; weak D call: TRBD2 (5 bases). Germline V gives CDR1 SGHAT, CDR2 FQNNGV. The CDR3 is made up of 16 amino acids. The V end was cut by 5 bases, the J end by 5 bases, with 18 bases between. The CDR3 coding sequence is TGTGCCAGCAGCGTAGTGGCGCTATCGGGAACCGGGGAGCTGTTTTTG. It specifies CASSVVALSGTGELFL.

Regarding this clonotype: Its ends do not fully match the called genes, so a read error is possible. The CDR3 here is CASSGLAGGTYEQHF. The CDR3 DNA is TGTGCCAGCAGTGGACTAGCGGGAGGAACCTACGAGCAGCACTTC. This chain connects TRBV2 to TRBJ2-7, with 13 positions matching TRBD2. The CDR3 covers 15 residues. Germline CDR1 and CDR2: SNHLY and FYNNEI.

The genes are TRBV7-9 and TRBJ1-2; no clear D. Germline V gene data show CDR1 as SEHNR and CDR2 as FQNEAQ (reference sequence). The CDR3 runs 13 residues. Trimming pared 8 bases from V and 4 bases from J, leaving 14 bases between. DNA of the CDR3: TGTGCCAGCGGCCCTACAACAGCCTATGGCTACACCTTC. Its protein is CASGPTTAYGYTF.

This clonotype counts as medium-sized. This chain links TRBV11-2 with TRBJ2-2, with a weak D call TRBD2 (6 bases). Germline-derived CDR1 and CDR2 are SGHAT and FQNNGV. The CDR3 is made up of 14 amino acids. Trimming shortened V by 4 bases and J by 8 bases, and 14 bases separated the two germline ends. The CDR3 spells CASSSFTSFGELFF. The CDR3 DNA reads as TGTGCCAGCAGCTCCTTTACTAGCTTTGGGGAGCTGTTTTTT.

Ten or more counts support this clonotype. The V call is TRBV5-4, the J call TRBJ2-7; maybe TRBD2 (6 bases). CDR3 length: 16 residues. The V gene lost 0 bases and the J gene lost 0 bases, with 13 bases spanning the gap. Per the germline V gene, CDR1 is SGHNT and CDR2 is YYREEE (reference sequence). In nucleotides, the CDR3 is TGTGCCAGCAGCTTGGCGGCGGGGACTGTCTCCTACGAGCAGTACTTC. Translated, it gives CASSLAAGTVSYEQYF.

Written as DNA, the CDR3 is TGTGCCAGCAGCCTCGCGAGGGATTTAAATATTCAGTACTTC. It codes for CASSLARDLNIQYF. The genes are TRBV6-5 and TRBJ2-4; possible D gene TRBD2, 5 bases. The CDR3 runs to 14 residues. V was pared by 6 bases and J by 10 bases, with 19 bases between. Germline values: CDR1 MNHEY, CDR2 SVGAGI.

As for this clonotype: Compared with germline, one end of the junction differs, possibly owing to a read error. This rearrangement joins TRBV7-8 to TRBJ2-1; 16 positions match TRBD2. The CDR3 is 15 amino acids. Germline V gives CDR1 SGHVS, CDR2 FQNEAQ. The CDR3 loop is CASSLGTSGRVVRLF. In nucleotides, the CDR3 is TGTGCCAGCAGCCTCGGGACTAGCGGGAGGGTCGTGCGGCTCTTC.

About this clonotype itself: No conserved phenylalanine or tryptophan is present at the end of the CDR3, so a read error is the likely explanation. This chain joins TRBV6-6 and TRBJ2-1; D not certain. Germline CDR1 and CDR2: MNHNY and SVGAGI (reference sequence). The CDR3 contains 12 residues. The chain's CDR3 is CASSDSVNEQFL. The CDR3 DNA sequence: TGTGCCAGCAGTGACTCGGTCAATGAGCAGTTCTTA.

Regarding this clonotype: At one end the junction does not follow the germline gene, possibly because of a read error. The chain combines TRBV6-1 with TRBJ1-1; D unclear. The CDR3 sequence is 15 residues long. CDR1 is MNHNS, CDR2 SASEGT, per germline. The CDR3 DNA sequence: TGTGCTAGCAGTGACAAGCCGTACTCTAACACTGAAGCTTTCTTT. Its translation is CASSDKPYSNTEAFF.

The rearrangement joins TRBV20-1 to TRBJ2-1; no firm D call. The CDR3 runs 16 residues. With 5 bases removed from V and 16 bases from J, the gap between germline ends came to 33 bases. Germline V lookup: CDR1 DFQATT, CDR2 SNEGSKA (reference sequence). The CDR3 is CSAEADDLSSYNEHFF. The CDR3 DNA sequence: TGCAGTGCTGAAGCCGATGACTTGAGCTCCTACAATGAACACTTCTTC.

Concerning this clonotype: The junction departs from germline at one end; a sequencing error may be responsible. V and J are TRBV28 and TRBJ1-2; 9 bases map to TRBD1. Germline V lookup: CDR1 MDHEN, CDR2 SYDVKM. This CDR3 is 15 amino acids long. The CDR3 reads CACRVHGQGMDGYTF. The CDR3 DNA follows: TGTGCCTGCAGGGTCCACGGACAGGGGATGGACGGCTACACCTTC.

CDR3 sequence: CASSSVDSSRPSQYF. CDR3 bases: TGTGCCAGCAGTTCGGTTGACAGTTCGAGACCATCACAGTACTTC. J is TRBJ2-7 and V is TRBV28, with TRBD1 as a possible D gene (5 bases). CDR1 is MDHEN and CDR2 is SYDVKM in the germline V gene. The CDR3 has 15 residues. Between the trimmed V and J ends, which lost 4 bases and 10 bases, there was a span of 23 bases.

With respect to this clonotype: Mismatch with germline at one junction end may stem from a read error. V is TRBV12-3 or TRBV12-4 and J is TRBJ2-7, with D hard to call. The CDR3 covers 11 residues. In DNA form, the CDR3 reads TGTGGCAGCAGCAATAGCTACGAGCAGTACTTC. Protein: CGSSNSYEQYF.